These 27 T cell receptor beta chains were all obtained from the same sample, sequenced in a study of OX40 agonist ivuxolimab in advanced cancers. The assay was immunoSEQ multiplex PCR, and TCRdb's table has in-frame clones only and misses some. The profile shows around 40,000 clones, 80% of them singletons. The sequencing here drew on CD4+ or CD8+ T cells sorted from blood, taken in a trial of the OX40 agonist ivuxolimab. Receptor source: an adult with an advanced solid tumor such as melanoma, head and neck, liver or kidney cancer.

The V gene is TRBV5-5, the J gene TRBJ2-5; a weak D match, TRBD1 (6 bases). Trimming stripped 4 bases from V and 2 bases from J, with 15 bases between. The germline CDR1 and CDR2 sequences are SGHKS and YYEKEE (reference sequence). This CDR3 has 15 residues. CDR3 nucleotide sequence: TGTGCCAGCAGCCGAGACGGACAGCGACAAGAGACCCAGTACTTC. Translation: CASSRDGQRQETQYF.

The rearrangement joins TRBV11-2 to TRBJ2-3, with D possibly matching TRBD2 (5 bases). The CDR3 extends over 15 amino acids. The germline gives CDR1 SGHAT, CDR2 FQNNGV. V was cut by 5 bases and J by 4 bases, with 16 bases left in between. CDR3 nucleotides: TGTGCCAGCAGCAGCCCGGACCTCGGGGCAGATACGCAGTATTTT. Translated, it gives CASSSPDLGADTQYF.

The chain uses TRBV5-6 and TRBJ1-2; D is unclear. The V and J ends lost 4 bases and 2 bases respectively, with 15 bases between them. The CDR3 runs to 15 residues. The V gene's germline CDR1 is SGHDT and CDR2 YYEEEE. The CDR3 nucleotides read TGTGCCAGCAGCCCGTTGACGGCTAGGAACTATGGCTACACCTTC. It codes for CASSPLTARNYGYTF.

The V gene is TRBV5-1, the J gene TRBJ2-7; D uncertain. This CDR3 is built from 11 residues. The germline CDR1 and CDR2 sequences are SGHRS and YFSETQ. V lost 5 bases to trimming and J lost 0 bases, with 3 bases between them. In DNA, the CDR3 is TGCGCCAGCAGGGGCTCCTACGAGCAGTACTTC. It codes for CASRGSYEQYF.

This sequence joins TRBV29-1 and TRBJ2-7, with D unclear. This CDR3 spans 12 amino acids. V lost 4 bases and J 5 bases, leaving 12 bases between the germline ends. Germline CDR1 reads SQVTM; CDR2 reads ANQGSEA. The DNA for the CDR3 is TGCAGCGTTGGGTCGGGTTTTCACGAGCAGTACTTC. Its protein is CSVGSGFHEQYF.

This clone has only one observation. The J gene is TRBJ1-4, the V gene TRBV30; D remains unclear. The germline V gene encodes CDR1 GTSNPN and CDR2 SVGIG (reference sequence). This CDR3 is 15 amino acids long. Trimming cost V 2 bases and J 5 bases, with 15 bases left between them. The CDR3 DNA sequence: TGTGCCTGGAGTCCTCTTGACGGGATGAATGAAAAACTGTTTTTT. Translating it yields CAWSPLDGMNEKLFF.

The chain recombines TRBV27 with TRBJ1-1; TRBD1 might be the D (6 bases). This CDR3 spans 15 amino acids. Trimming shortened V by 5 bases and J by 5 bases, and 18 bases separated the two germline ends. The germline gives CDR1 MNHEY, CDR2 SMNVEV (reference sequence). For the CDR3, the DNA is TGTGCCAGCAGTCCTAAGGGGGGACGAGGGACTGAAGCTTTCTTT. Its protein product is CASSPKGGRGTEAFF.

This sequence joins TRBV7-9 and TRBJ2-7, with TRBD1 identical over 9 bases. Trimming cost V 5 bases and J 1 base; bases outside gene matches: 6. Per the germline V gene, CDR1 is SEHNR and CDR2 is FQNEAQ (reference sequence). The CDR3 consists of 15 residues. The CDR3 region is CASSIYRGQSYEQYF. CDR3 bases: TGTGCCAGCAGCATCTACAGGGGGCAATCCTACGAGCAGTACTTC.

The count of this clone is one. The chain carries TRBV30 and TRBJ1-6, with D possibly TRBD1 on 5 matching bases. This CDR3 has 13 residues. The V gene's germline CDR1 is GTSNPN and CDR2 SVGIG (reference sequence). Between the trimmed V and J ends, which lost 5 bases and 7 bases, there was a span of 12 bases. The CDR3 bases are TGTGCCTGGTCTCGGGACGGAAATTCACCCCTCCACTTT. It yields the protein CAWSRDGNSPLHF.

This clone showed up just a few times. The chain has TRBV10-3 and TRBJ2-7; D gene ambiguous. V was clipped by 3 bases and J by 5 bases, with 8 bases between them. From germline, CDR1 is ENHRY and CDR2 SYGVKD. The CDR3 runs to 12 residues. The CDR3, as DNA: TGTGCCATCAGTGACGACCCTAACGAGCAGTACTTC. Its translation is CAISDDPNEQYF.

The V gene is TRBV28, the J gene TRBJ1-4, with 8 bases fitting TRBD1. Losses at the gene ends were 6 bases for V and 6 bases for J; bases not matched to a gene: 12. The CDR3 runs to 16 residues. Germline V gene sequence: CDR1 MDHEN, CDR2 SYDVKM. DNA of the CDR3: TGTGCCAGCAGAACAGGGGGGGCCCAAATCTATGAAAAACTGTTTTTT. It is translated as CASRTGGAQIYEKLFF.

The chain has TRBV10-3 and TRBJ2-7, with 11 positions matching TRBD2. The length of the CDR3 is 14 residues. V was pared by 6 bases and J by 1 base, with 2 bases of the junction left unmatched. Germline CDR1 ENHRY, CDR2 SYGVKD. The CDR3 loop is CAIRASGGSYEQYF. The DNA for the CDR3 is TGTGCCATCAGAGCTAGCGGGGGGTCCTACGAGCAGTACTTC.

J is TRBJ1-1 and V is TRBV5-8; tentative D call: TRBD1 (6 bases). The germline V gene has CDR1 SGHTS and CDR2 YDEGEE. The CDR3 is 14 amino acids. The germline V and J ends were trimmed by 4 bases and 1 base, with 11 bases remaining between them. The CDR3, as DNA: TGTGCCAGCAGCCGGGGGCCTGGGAACACTGAAGCTTTCTTT. It is translated as CASSRGPGNTEAFF.

The chain is built from TRBV18 and TRBJ1-5, with 10 positions matching TRBD1. This CDR3 contains 16 residues. Germline loops: CDR1 KGHSH, CDR2 LQKENI. Germline trimming cut 5 bases from V and 6 bases from J; bases unmatched to any gene: 10. CDR3: CASSGTGTGVGQPQHF. CDR3 in DNA: TGTGCCAGCTCAGGCACCGGGACAGGGGTGGGTCAGCCCCAGCATTTT. Combining the CDR3 with reference TRBV18 and TRBJ1-5 gives the whole variable domain NAGVMQNPRHLVRRRGQEARLRCSPMKGHSHVYWYRQLPEEGLKFMVYLQKENIIDESGMPKERFSAEFPKEGPSILRIQQVVRGDSAAYFCASSGTGTGVGQPQHFGDGTRLSIL.

The chain employs TRBV6-5 and TRBJ1-5; no firm D call. V lost 4 bases and J 2 bases, leaving 9 bases between the germline ends. Germline values: CDR1 MNHEY, CDR2 SVGAGI. This CDR3 comprises 14 residues. CDR3 residues: CASSLGIRNQPQHF. CDR3 nucleotide sequence: TGTGCCAGCAGTTTGGGGATCCGCAATCAGCCCCAGCATTTT.

The chain carries TRBV7-2 and TRBJ2-3; 7 positions agree with TRBD2. CDR1 is SGHTA, CDR2 FQGNSA, per germline. CDR3 length equals 14 residues. V lost 3 bases to trimming and J lost 0 bases; unmatched junction nucleotides: 0. In nucleotides, the CDR3 is TGTGCCAGCAGCTTGCGGGGGAGCACAGATACGCAGTATTTT. Encoded protein: CASSLRGSTDTQYF.

The genes are TRBV15 and TRBJ2-1; D is undetermined. Germline V gene lookup returns CDR1 LNHNV and CDR2 YYDKDF (reference sequence). The CDR3 spans 16 residues. Trimming removed 4 bases at V and 2 bases at J, with 15 bases between. The CDR3 region has the DNA TGTGCCACCAGCACAGGTTACTCTCTCACCTACAATGAGCAGTTCTTC. Its protein product is CATSTGYSLTYNEQFF.

This rearrangement joins TRBV5-1 to TRBJ2-7, with D unclear. Trimming cost V 0 bases and J 3 bases, with 10 bases left between them. Germline V CDR1 and CDR2: SGHRS, YFSETQ. CDR3 length: 14 amino acids. The CDR3 spells CASSLEGFLYEQYF. DNA of the CDR3: TGCGCCAGCAGCTTGGAGGGATTCCTCTACGAGCAGTACTTC.

The chain joins TRBV14 to TRBJ2-7; D gene uncertain. Germline V gene lookup returns CDR1 SGHDN and CDR2 FVKESK. There are 14 residues in the CDR3. V lost 2 bases and J 0 bases, leaving 8 bases between the germline ends. The CDR3 sequence is CASSQSLSSYEQYF. The CDR3, as DNA: TGTGCCAGCAGCCAATCCCTGAGCTCCTACGAGCAGTACTTC.

The chain recombines TRBV19 with TRBJ1-2; possible D gene TRBD1, 5 bases. In germline, CDR1 is LNHDA, CDR2 SQIVND (reference sequence). Trimming shortened V by 3 bases and J by 7 bases, and 15 bases separated the two germline ends. This CDR3 is 14 amino acids long. The CDR3 bases are TGTGCCAGTAGTATCAGGGAGGGCTCCTTTGGCTACACCTTC. Protein sequence: CASSIREGSFGYTF.

V usage is TRBV4-2 and J usage is TRBJ1-5; tentatively, D is TRBD1 (6 bases). This CDR3 spans 15 amino acids. Looked up from germline, CDR1 is LGHNA and CDR2 is YNFKEQ. The V end was cut by 3 bases, the J end by 5 bases, with 14 bases between. DNA of the CDR3: TGTGCCAGCAGCCAGGCGACAGGTTCCGATCAGCCCCAGCATTTT. This encodes CASSQATGSDQPQHF.

This chain links TRBV4-3 with TRBJ1-5; D remains unclear. Trimming stripped 0 bases from V and 4 bases from J, with 7 bases between. The germline gives CDR1 LGHNA, CDR2 YSLEER. The CDR3 runs to 14 residues. CDR3 nucleotide sequence: TGCGCCAGCAGCCAAGATAGGGCGAATCAGCCCCAGCATTTT. This sequence encodes CASSQDRANQPQHF.

The chain uses TRBV30 and TRBJ2-2; TRBD1 agrees at 8 bases. This CDR3 contains 13 residues. Per the germline V gene, CDR1 is GTSNPN and CDR2 is SVGIG (reference sequence). Trimming cost V 8 bases and J 3 bases; bases outside gene matches: 5. The CDR3 spells CAAGGFDTGELFF. For the CDR3, the DNA is TGTGCCGCAGGGGGCTTTGACACCGGGGAGCTGTTTTTT.

The chain links TRBV5-1 to TRBJ1-3; weak D call: TRBD1 (5 bases). Trimming stripped 2 bases from V and 1 base from J, with 10 bases between. The CDR3 runs to 15 residues. The germline V gene encodes CDR1 SGHRS and CDR2 YFSETQ. The CDR3, as DNA: TGCGCCAGCAGCTTCTCGACAGATTCTGGAAACACCATATATTTT. Encoded protein: CASSFSTDSGNTIYF.

This clone appeared once. The chain carries TRBV6-6 and TRBJ1-4, with D unclear. The CDR3 has 12 residues. Germline values: CDR1 MNHNY, CDR2 SVGAGI (reference sequence). The V end lost 5 bases, the J end lost 5 bases, and 6 bases lay between the germline ends. CDR3 loop: CASSRQNEKLFF. CDR3 nucleotides: TGTGCCAGCAGTCGGCAGAATGAAAAACTGTTTTTT.

The rearrangement joins TRBV7-2 to TRBJ1-2, with a weak D call TRBD1 (5 bases). The V and J ends lost 1 base and 2 bases respectively, with 11 bases between them. The germline V gene has CDR1 SGHTA and CDR2 FQGNSA. The CDR3 covers 15 residues. CDR3 in DNA: TGTGCCAGCAGCTTAGGTCCAGGGTTGAACTATGGCTACACCTTC. Encoded protein: CASSLGPGLNYGYTF.

The chain joins TRBV5-5 to TRBJ2-7; D remains ambiguous. Per germline, CDR1 SGHKS and CDR2 YYEKEE (reference sequence). The CDR3 length is 13 residues. Trimming shortened V by 2 bases and J by 4 bases, and 10 bases separated the two germline ends. The CDR3: CASSLGDGYEQYF. In DNA, the CDR3 is TGTGCCAGCAGCTTAGGAGACGGGTACGAGCAGTACTTC. The entire variable domain, with the rest obtained from reference TRBV5-5 and TRBJ2-7, is as follows: DAGVTQSPTHLIKTRGQQVTLRCSPISGHKSVSWYQQVLGQGPQFIFQYYEKEERGRGNFPDRFSARQFPNYSSELNVNALLLGDSALYLCASSLGDGYEQYFGPGTRLTVT.